This TCR beta chain was observed in a study of OX40 agonist ivuxolimab in advanced cancers. Whole-study context: Patients took ivuxolimab, an agonistic anti-OX40 (CD134) antibody. Prior therapy, whether anti-PD-1, anti-PD-L1 or anti-CTLA-4, was allowed, and roughly 40% had some. Notes on the study in general: Determination of antigen specificity was not performed for the expanded peripheral T cells.

V lost 0 bases to trimming and J lost 0 bases, with 8 bases between them. Germline values: CDR1 MNHEY, CDR2 SVGAGI. The CDR3 contains 15 residues. In the case of this clone: What it recognizes is unknown.

Repertoires were generated with immunoSEQ multiplex PCR, while TCRdb's copy carries only in-frame clones and drops some. The sample lists 75,000 to 95,000 clones, approximately 84% occurring once. A history of autoimmune disease or systemic immunosuppression excluded patients. This material consisted of CD4+ or CD8+ T cells sorted from blood, taken in a trial of the OX40 agonist ivuxolimab. The TCR sequence derives from an adult with an advanced solid tumor such as melanoma, head and neck, liver or kidney cancer. The chain combines TRBV6-5 with TRBJ1-1; D is uncertain. CDR3: CASSYSPGMNTEAFF. In nucleotides, the CDR3 is TGTGCCAGCAGTTACTCGCCGGGCATGAACACTGAAGCTTTCTTT.